The rows below give T cell receptor beta chains drawn from one sample of a study of blood T cell repertoires in COVID-19. Profiled with immunoSEQ multiplex PCR; TCRdb holds only in-frame clones, not every one. The table lists around 300,000 clones, over 80% of them singletons. Material: PBMCs or T cells enriched from blood (not recorded which). The source is a man aged 30-40 years who had recovered from COVID-19. The CDR3 runs from the conserved cysteine through the conserved F or W. Fields, in order: clone size, J gene, V gene, D gene, CDR3 DNA, CDR3 protein. The D gene is left open where the match is weak. Size values are once, few and many counts, or a class for expanded clones, and some rows have none.

clone size: -; J gene: TRBJ2-3; V gene: TRBV28; D gene: -; CDR3 DNA: TGTGCCAGCGCCGGACAAATAAGCACAGATACGCAGTATTTT; CDR3 protein: CASAGQISTDTQYF
clone size: few; J gene: TRBJ2-2; V gene: TRBV5-5; D gene: -; CDR3 DNA: TGTGCCAGCAGCTTGTTGTCAGGAAACACCGGGGAGCTGTTTTTT; CDR3 protein: CASSLLSGNTGELFF
clone size: -; J gene: TRBJ2-1; V gene: TRBV9; D gene: TRBD2; CDR3 DNA: TGTGCCAGCAGCGTAGGTTTGCGGGGGGAGCACAATGAGCAGTTCTTC; CDR3 protein: CASSVGLRGEHNEQFF
clone size: -; J gene: TRBJ2-2; V gene: TRBV5-4; D gene: -; CDR3 DNA: TGTGCCAGCAGCTTGGTTTCAGGGGTGTTCACCGGGGAGCTGTTTTTT; CDR3 protein: CASSLVSGVFTGELFF
clone size: -; J gene: TRBJ2-1; V gene: TRBV11-3; D gene: TRBD1; CDR3 DNA: TGTGCCAGCAGCTTACAGGGGGCCTCCTACAATGAGCAGTTCTTC; CDR3 protein: CASSLQGASYNEQFF
clone size: -; J gene: TRBJ2-4; V gene: TRBV4-1; D gene: -; CDR3 DNA: TGCGCCAGCAGCCAAGAAGGCGGGGGCGGGATTCAGTACTTC; CDR3 protein: CASSQEGGGGIQYF
clone size: -; J gene: TRBJ1-2; V gene: TRBV15; D gene: -; CDR3 DNA: TGTGCCACCAGTCCGGACAGTAACTATGGCTACACCTTC; CDR3 protein: CATSPDSNYGYTF
clone size: once; J gene: TRBJ2-7; V gene: TRBV11-2; D gene: -; CDR3 DNA: TGTGCCAGCAGCTTAGATAACGGCTCCTACGAGCAGTACTTC; CDR3 protein: CASSLDNGSYEQYF
clone size: -; J gene: TRBJ1-4; V gene: TRBV2; D gene: TRBD1; CDR3 DNA: TGTGCCAGCAGCGAGGGGTCAGGGGGGCCCGGGAAACTGTTTTTT; CDR3 protein: CASSEGSGGPGKLFF
clone size: -; J gene: TRBJ2-7; V gene: TRBV6-5; D gene: TRBD1; CDR3 DNA: TGTGCCAGCACCACCTTGACAGGGACGGGCGAGCAGTACTTC; CDR3 protein: CASTTLTGTGEQYF
clone size: -; J gene: TRBJ1-1; V gene: TRBV10-1; D gene: -; CDR3 DNA: TGCGCCAGCAGTGAATCCCAGGAGGCTGAAGCTTTCTTT; CDR3 protein: CASSESQEAEAFF
clone size: -; J gene: TRBJ2-3; V gene: TRBV9; D gene: TRBD2; CDR3 DNA: TGTGCCAGCAGCGAGGGAAGCGGGGGGAGCACAGATACGCAGTATTTT; CDR3 protein: CASSEGSGGSTDTQYF
clone size: few; J gene: TRBJ1-3; V gene: TRBV19; D gene: -; CDR3 DNA: TGTGCCAGTAGTATTTTTGACAGCCCTTATGGAAACACCATATATTTT; CDR3 protein: CASSIFDSPYGNTIYF
clone size: once; J gene: TRBJ1-4; V gene: TRBV30; D gene: -; CDR3 DNA: TGTGCCTGGAGCAACATGGGGGGGGAGGGTGAAAAACTGTTTTTT; CDR3 protein: CAWSNMGGEGEKLFF
clone size: -; J gene: TRBJ1-5; V gene: TRBV28; D gene: TRBD1; CDR3 DNA: TGTGCCAGCAGTTCCGCCGGGACAGGGGGCCCGCCCCAGCATTTT; CDR3 protein: CASSSAGTGGPPQHF
clone size: -; J gene: TRBJ1-2; V gene: TRBV28; D gene: TRBD1; CDR3 DNA: TGTGCCAGCAGTTACGGGGTGGGACAGGGTTATGGCTACACCTTC; CDR3 protein: CASSYGVGQGYGYTF
clone size: -; J gene: TRBJ1-5; V gene: TRBV7-9; D gene: TRBD1; CDR3 DNA: TGTGCCAGCAGCTTGGGACAGGGAGTCAATCAGCCCCAGCATTTT; CDR3 protein: CASSLGQGVNQPQHF
clone size: -; J gene: TRBJ2-6; V gene: TRBV27; D gene: TRBD1; CDR3 DNA: TGTGCCAGCAGTTTATCGGGTCGGCCGGGACAGGGGACCCGGAGGGCCAACGTCCTGACTTTC; CDR3 protein: CASSLSGRPGQGTRRANVLTF